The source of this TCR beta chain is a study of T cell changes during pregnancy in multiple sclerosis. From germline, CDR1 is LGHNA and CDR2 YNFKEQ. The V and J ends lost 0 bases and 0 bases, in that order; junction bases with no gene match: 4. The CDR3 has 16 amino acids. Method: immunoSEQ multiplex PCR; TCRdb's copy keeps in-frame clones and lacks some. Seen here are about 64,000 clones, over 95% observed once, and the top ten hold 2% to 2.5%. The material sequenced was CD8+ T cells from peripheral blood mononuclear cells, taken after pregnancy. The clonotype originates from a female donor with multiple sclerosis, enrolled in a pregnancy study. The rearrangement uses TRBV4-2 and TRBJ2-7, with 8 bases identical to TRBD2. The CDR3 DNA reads TGTGCCAGCAGCCAAGAGTCTAGCGGGCTCTCCTACGAGCAGTACTTC. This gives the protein CASSQESSGLSYEQYF.